The 25 T cell receptor beta chains listed next were all sequenced from one sample in a study of T cells in Graves' hyperthyroidism and ophthalmopathy. Authors of the study amplified TCR beta CDR3 regions from RNA transcripts. With the HTBI primer set, the TCR CDR3 went through a first round of RT-PCR. TCRdb ran MiXCR on the multiplex PCR reads and lists one entry per CDR3 protein. The sample has more than 300,000 distinct CDR3 sequences, approximately 17% seen once. The material sequenced was blood. Receptor source: a man aged 18 to 29 with Graves' ophthalmopathy.

Ten or more counts support this clonotype. The chain couples TRBV6-1 to TRBJ1-1; the D is unclear. V was pared by 5 bases and J by 4 bases, with 11 bases between. This CDR3 region has 13 residues. Germline loops: CDR1 MNHNS, CDR2 SASEGT. CDR3 DNA sequence: TGTGCCAGCAGTATTGGGCCAGTCACTGAAGCTTTCTTT. Protein: CASSIGPVTEAFF.

This clonotype was detected many times. The chain is built from TRBV12-3 or TRBV12-4 and TRBJ2-3, with D possibly matching TRBD2 (7 bases). This CDR3 is 20 amino acids long. Trimming stripped 5 bases from V and 4 bases from J, with 31 bases between. The chain's CDR3 is CASSEWGGPSVGGRADTQYF. The CDR3 DNA is TGTGCCAGCAGTGAGTGGGGGGGCCCGTCCGTCGGGGGTCGGGCAGATACGCAGTATTTT.

This clonotype was observed many times. The chain recombines TRBV18 with TRBJ1-5; 12 nucleotides agree with TRBD1. Trimming took 3 bases from V and 7 from J; bases not matched to a gene: 4. This CDR3 has 15 residues. Germline CDR1 is KGHSH and CDR2 is LQKENI. The CDR3 nucleotides are TGTGCCAGCTCACCTGGGACAGGGGGCGTGCAGCCCCAGCATTTT. Translated: CASSPGTGGVQPQHF.

This clonotype was counted a few times. This rearrangement joins TRBV19 to TRBJ1-2; a possible D gene is TRBD1 (5 bases). V gave up 3 bases and J gave up 3 bases, with 8 bases separating them. The CDR3 is 13 amino acids. The germline CDR1 and CDR2 sequences are LNHDA and SQIVND (reference sequence). In DNA, the CDR3 is TGTGCCAGTAGTATCGCCAGGGACTATGGCTACACCTTC. This codes for CASSIARDYGYTF.

This clonotype was seen ten or more times. The genes are TRBV7-9 and TRBJ1-3, with D unclear. Trimming removed 5 bases at V and 0 bases at J, with 8 bases between. Germline CDR1 reads SEHNR; CDR2 reads FQNEAQ (reference sequence). The CDR3 is 14 residues long. Written as DNA, the CDR3 is TGTGCCAGCAGCCCAGACAACTCTGGAAACACCATATATTTT. It yields the protein CASSPDNSGNTIYF. Combining the CDR3 with reference TRBV7-9 and TRBJ1-3 gives the whole variable domain DTGVSQNPRHKITKRGQNVTFRCDPISEHNRLYWYRQTLGQGPEFLTYFQNEAQLEKSRLLSDRFSAERPKGSFSTLEIQRTEQGDSAMYLCASSPDNSGNTIYFGEGSWLTVV.

Many counts were recorded for this clonotype. The gene calls are TRBV10-3 and TRBJ2-3; 8 positions agree with TRBD1. Germline lookup yields CDR1 ENHRY and CDR2 SYGVKD. V shed 8 bases, J shed 7 bases, and the junction held 11 bases outside the gene matches. The CDR3 loop spans 14 amino acids. CDR3 residues: CAIETGDGSNTQYF. CDR3 coding DNA: TGTGCCATCGAGACAGGGGATGGGTCAAATACGCAGTATTTT.

This clonotype has ten or more counts. The chain combines TRBV20-1 with TRBJ1-5; D perhaps matches TRBD1 (5 bases). V gave up 5 bases and J gave up 7 bases, with 21 bases separating them. Germline CDR1 DFQATT, CDR2 SNEGSKA (reference sequence). This CDR3 contains 15 residues. CDR3 in DNA: TGCAGTGCTCAGCCCGGGGGGACGGTAGACCAGCCCCAGCATTTT. This translates into CSAQPGGTVDQPQHF.

The CDR3 loop is CSAQPGQGYTDTQYF. CDR3 nucleotide sequence: TGCAGTGCTCAACCGGGACAGGGCTACACAGATACGCAGTATTTT. The chain uses TRBV20-1 and TRBJ2-3; 9 positions match TRBD1. The V and J ends lost 5 bases and 2 bases, in that order; junction bases with no gene match: 8. The CDR3 extends over 15 amino acids. Germline CDR1 and CDR2: DFQATT and SNEGSKA (reference sequence).

The chain is built from TRBV6-1 and TRBJ2-2, with 14 bases fitting TRBD2. The CDR3 consists of 18 residues. The germline V gene has CDR1 MNHNS and CDR2 SASEGT. The CDR3, as DNA: TGTGTCTCGGGGGGGACTAGCGGGGGAAAAATCAACACCGGGGAGCTGTTTTTT. Its protein product is CVSGGTSGGKINTGELFF.

In this sample, this clonotype turned up many times. The chain carries TRBV12-3 or TRBV12-4 and TRBJ1-5; tentative D call: TRBD1 (5 bases). Trimming removed 7 bases from V and 3 bases from J, with 13 bases in between. The CDR3 is made up of 14 amino acids. The CDR3 region is CASTQGASNQPQHF. In nucleotides, the CDR3 is TGTGCCAGCACCCAGGGTGCCTCCAATCAGCCCCAGCATTTT.

This clonotype was picked up a small number of times. The V and J genes are TRBV6-6 and TRBJ2-2; no clear D. The V end lost 2 bases, the J end lost 1 base, and 5 bases lay between the germline ends. The CDR3 has 14 residues. Germline V gives CDR1 MNHNY, CDR2 SVGAGI (reference sequence). CDR3 sequence (DNA): TGTGCCAGCAGTTACGGCCGGAACACCGGGGAGCTGTTTTTT. Translating it yields CASSYGRNTGELFF.

The rearrangement links TRBV7-3 to TRBJ2-7, with 14 bases fitting TRBD2. There are 15 residues in the CDR3. Trimming cost V 5 bases and J 6 bases; bases outside gene matches: 6. CDR1 and CDR2 from the germline V gene are SGHTA and FQGTGA. Here the CDR3 DNA reads TGTGCCAGCAGCGAAACCGGGACTAGCGGGGGCGAGCAGTACTTC. This codes for CASSETGTSGGEQYF.

As to this clonotype: A much larger clonotype is one base distant, so this may be a read error. The conserved phenylalanine or tryptophan normally closing the CDR3 is absent here, so this likely arose from a read error. This chain uses TRBV9 with TRBJ1-5; tentatively, D is TRBD1 (5 bases). V was cut by 0 bases and J by 4 bases, with 11 bases left in between. The germline gives CDR1 SGDLS, CDR2 YYNGEE. There are 15 residues in the CDR3. This chain's CDR3 is CASSVDGGANQPQHL. CDR3 sequence (DNA): TGTGCCAGCAGCGTAGATGGCGGGGCAAATCAGCCCCAGCATCTT.

This clonotype was counted many times. The gene calls are TRBV20-1 and TRBJ2-3; tentative D call: TRBD2 (6 bases). V was trimmed by 0 bases and J by 1 base, leaving 11 bases between them. Germline V CDR1 and CDR2: DFQATT, SNEGSKA (reference sequence). The CDR3 is 15 amino acids. DNA for the CDR3: TGCAGTGCTAGAGATTTGCGGGACCGCACAGATACGCAGTATTTT. Amino acid sequence: CSARDLRDRTDTQYF.

This clonotype was picked up a small number of times. The rearrangement joins TRBV13 to TRBJ1-2; D uncertain. From germline, CDR1 is PRHDT and CDR2 FYEKMQ (reference sequence). The CDR3 contains 12 residues. The V end was cut by 0 bases, the J end by 8 bases, with 7 bases between. The DNA of the CDR3 is TGTGCCAGCAGCTTAGGGGCCTCCGGCTACACCTTC. Translated, it gives CASSLGASGYTF.

This clonotype was seen many times. This rearrangement joins TRBV11-2 to TRBJ2-1; D gene unclear. V lost 0 bases and J 7 bases, leaving 10 bases between the germline ends. Germline V gene sequence: CDR1 SGHAT, CDR2 FQNNGV. The length of the CDR3 is 14 residues. This CDR3 is CASSLDGAWNEQFF. The CDR3, as DNA: TGTGCCAGCAGCTTAGATGGCGCGTGGAATGAGCAGTTCTTC.

This clonotype has ten or more counts. The chain is built from TRBV12-3 or TRBV12-4 and TRBJ1-5; 8 bases match TRBD1. V trimming: 4 bases; J trimming: 7 bases; junction bases outside the gene matches: 6. The CDR3 runs 14 residues. The DNA for the CDR3 is TGTGCCAGCAGTTCCGGACAGGGCCGGCAGCCCCAGCATTTT. It yields the protein CASSSGQGRQPQHF.

There are many counts of this clonotype. This chain joins TRBV2 and TRBJ1-6; unclear D gene. The CDR3 runs 14 residues. V was pared by 6 bases and J by 7 bases, with 13 bases between. Germline loops: CDR1 SNHLY, CDR2 FYNNEI. The CDR3 DNA is TGTGCCAGCAGGGAGCTGGCAGTGAATTCACCCCTCCACTTT. Translating it yields CASRELAVNSPLHF.

This clonotype appeared a few times. This chain uses TRBV24-1 with TRBJ1-2; 7 bases line up with TRBD1. The trim removed 4 bases at V and 5 bases at J, leaving 15 bases unmatched. The CDR3 has 17 residues. Germline-derived CDR1 and CDR2 are KGHDR and SFDVKD. The CDR3 loop is CATSDPDRDRGVYGYTF. CDR3 sequence (DNA): TGTGCCACCAGTGACCCTGACAGGGACCGGGGGGTATATGGCTACACCTTC.

The chain has TRBV2 and TRBJ1-1; 11 nucleotides align to TRBD1. The CDR3 totals 12 residues. The V gene's germline CDR1 is SNHLY and CDR2 FYNNEI. V lost 11 bases, J lost 7 bases, and 6 bases stayed unmatched. CDR3: CALSDRGLEAFF. CDR3 nucleotides: TGTGCCCTCTCGGACAGGGGGCTTGAAGCTTTCTTT.

This clonotype was counted at least ten times. The V call is TRBV6-1, the J call TRBJ1-4, with 10 bases aligning to TRBD1. CDR1 MNHNS and CDR2 SASEGT come from the germline V gene. Trimming at V came to 7 bases and at J to 8 bases, leaving 4 bases not matched to a gene. This CDR3 has 13 amino acids. Written as DNA, the CDR3 is TGTGCCAGCACCCGGGACAGGGGAGAAAAACTGTTTTTT. Amino acid sequence: CASTRDRGEKLFF.

This clonotype has a count of ten or more. The genes are TRBV12-3 or TRBV12-4 and TRBJ1-2; TRBD1 agrees at 8 bases. This CDR3 is built from 13 residues. V lost 6 bases, J lost 4 bases, and 4 bases stayed unmatched. For the CDR3, the DNA is TGTGCCAGCAGCGCTGACAGGGGCTATGGCTACACCTTC. It specifies CASSADRGYGYTF.

The rearrangement uses TRBV7-6 and TRBJ1-1, with D perhaps TRBD1 (6 bases). CDR1 SGHVS and CDR2 FNYEAQ come from the germline V gene. V lost 5 bases, J lost 6 bases, and 22 bases lay in between. The length of the CDR3 is 16 residues. The CDR3 protein is CASSQGLVGGFAEAFF. CDR3 DNA: TGTGCCAGCAGCCAGGGCCTAGTAGGGGGTTTTGCTGAAGCTTTCTTT.

This clonotype was detected many times. This chain uses TRBV11-2 with TRBJ2-4; D is possibly TRBD1 (6 bases). CDR1 and CDR2 from the germline V gene are SGHAT and FQNNGV. The CDR3 is 15 amino acids. V lost 3 bases and J 7 bases, leaving 16 bases between the germline ends. CDR3 nucleotides: TGTGCCAGCAGCTTGATAGCAGGGGCTAGGAACATTCAGTACTTC. This encodes CASSLIAGARNIQYF.

This clonotype was detected a few times. This chain connects TRBV29-1 to TRBJ2-7, with a tentative D call TRBD2 (5 bases). Trimming stripped 1 base from V and 2 bases from J, with 15 bases between. From germline, CDR1 is SQVTM and CDR2 ANQGSEA. The CDR3 length is 15 residues. The CDR3 reads CSVEAGSALPYEQYF. The CDR3 bases are TGCAGCGTTGAAGCGGGGTCCGCCCTCCCCTACGAGCAGTACTTC.